The rows below give T cell receptor beta chains drawn from one sample of a study of control samples from healthy donors and cancer patients. Some clones are missing from TCRdb's copy, which holds only in-frame ones; the method was immunoSEQ multiplex PCR. The sample records around 180,000 clones, more than 85% being singletons. Sequencing used blood. These receptors were collected from a woman in her forties in good health. CDR3s include the opening cysteine and the closing phenylalanine or tryptophan. A D gene is named only where the DNA matches it firmly. Clone size is not always given. Where it is, it says once, few, many or a class for expanded clones.

NA	TRBJ2-1	NA	TRBV13	TGTGCCAGCAGCTTAAAGAAAGGGGTCGAGCAGTTCTTC	CASSLKKGVEQFF
TRBD2	TRBJ2-3	NA	TRBV18	TGTGCCAGCTCATCAAGGACTAGCGGGGGGTCAGATACGCAGTATTTT	CASSSRTSGGSDTQYF
NA	TRBJ1-1	once	TRBV6-1	TGTGCCAGCAGTGCAACAGGGAGAGCTTTCTTT	CASSATGRAFF
NA	TRBJ2-1	NA	TRBV12-3/TRBV12-4	TGTGCCAGCAGCCCTGGCCACAATGAGCAGTTCTTC	CASSPGHNEQFF
TRBD1	TRBJ1-5	few	TRBV2	TGTGCCAGCATGCGGGACAGAAATCAGCCCCAGCATTTT	CASMRDRNQPQHF
NA	TRBJ1-1	NA	TRBV12-3/TRBV12-4	TGTGCCAGCTCCGTGCGGCTCACTGAAGCTTTCTTT	CASSVRLTEAFF
NA	TRBJ1-1	NA	TRBV5-1	TGCGCCAGCAGAATACAGGCCGCGAACACTGAAGCTTTCTTT	CASRIQAANTEAFF
TRBD1	TRBJ2-2	NA	TRBV2	TGTGCCACCAAAGACAGGGCTGTTGACACCGGGGAGCTGTTTTTT	CATKDRAVDTGELFF
NA	TRBJ1-2	NA	TRBV20-1	TGCAGTGCTAGTCCCCGGGGGGCTGAGGACTATGGCTACACCTTC	CSASPRGAEDYGYTF
NA	TRBJ1-4	NA	TRBV5-1	TGCGCCAGCAGGAGGGGCGTTGATGAAAAACTGTTTTTT	CASRRGVDEKLFF
NA	TRBJ1-3	NA	TRBV2	TGTGCCAGCAGTGAGTACTCCGGAAACACCATATATTTT	CASSEYSGNTIYF
TRBD1	TRBJ2-5	NA	TRBV6-2/TRBV6-3	TGTGCCAGCAGTTACGACAGGGGATTATTAGAGACCCAGTACTTC	CASSYDRGLLETQYF
NA	TRBJ2-5	NA	TRBV6-5	TGTGCCAGCAGTTACTCTGGGCCGGAGACCCAGTACTTC	CASSYSGPETQYF
NA	TRBJ1-2	NA	TRBV20-1	TGCAGTGCTAGGGAAGACTATGGCTACACCTTC	CSAREDYGYTF
NA	TRBJ2-5	once	TRBV19	TGTGCCAGTAGTTCCCGGGCCACCCAAGAGACCCAGTACTTC	CASSSRATQETQYF
NA	TRBJ1-1	NA	TRBV7-9	TGTGCCAGCAGGACCCCGAAGTGGGCCACTGAAGCTTTCTTT	CASRTPKWATEAFF
TRBD2	TRBJ2-3	NA	TRBV4-1	TGCGCCAGCAGCCAAGACCGGACTAGCGGGGGATCAGATACGCAGTATTTT	CASSQDRTSGGSDTQYF
NA	TRBJ1-2	NA	TRBV3-1/TRBV3-2	TGTGCCAGCAGCTACAAGGTGACTCAGGCGGGCGGCTATGGCTACACCTTC	CASSYKVTQAGGYGYTF